The T cell receptor (beta chain) under discussion was sequenced for a study of CD8+ T cells in alopecia areata (dated by TCRdb to 2016 to 2019). Context from the whole study: Treated patients were enrolled in an open-label pilot trial of oral tofacitinib at 5 to 10 mg twice daily for moderate-to-severe alopecia areata. Tofacitinib was administered for 6 to 18 months, and 6 months of follow-up off drug were then conducted to assess delayed response and recurrence. High-throughput TCRbeta sequencing was used to examine T cell clonal expansion in alopecia areata in both the C3H/HeJ mouse model and human patients. On the human side, TCRbeta sequencing was run on scalp tissue and on sorted CD4+ and CD8+ peripheral blood T cells from healthy controls and from alopecia areata patients with either patchy or totalis/universalis disease. Biopsies were taken from tofacitinib-treated patients at baseline and at 4 and 24 weeks of treatment, and a later scalp biopsy was taken in several of the tofacitinib-treated patients. Scalp clonality was compared across normal scalp (n=4), patchy alopecia areata scalp (n=8), and alopecia totalis/universalis scalp (n=8). RNA was extracted with the PAXgene miRNA kit for fixed scalp, the miRNeasy kit for PBMCs, and the RNeasy kit for mouse skin. TCRbeta CDR3 regions were amplified by immunoSEQ multiplex PCR using 35 Vbeta forward and 13 Jbeta reverse primers.

Receptor amplification or capture employed the immunoSEQ multiplex PCR assay. To provide template for TCR sequencing, every sample had RNA extracted and reverse transcribed into cDNA. First-strand cDNA was synthesized with SuperScript III using a 2:1 mix of oligo-dT and random hexamers. A synthetic immune receptor repertoire was used to assess amplification bias, and residual bias was removed computationally. The study's processing was this. Raw reads were preprocessed for error removal, and CDR3 was defined according to IMGT conventions as running from the conserved cysteine to phenylalanine. Clonality was computed as 1 minus the Shannon entropy, with the entropy normalized by log2 of the number of productive unique TCRs. Whether each scalp clone was CD4 or CD8 was inferred by checking scalp TCRbeta sequences against the CD4 and CD8 repertoires from sorted blood. TCRdb's version of the immuneACCESS table is confined to in-frame rearrangements and falls short of the full clone set. An unresolved V gene accounts for under half of the shortfall where checked; the remainder is of unknown origin. For V, J and clone size, that table is used; D and trimming come from the DNA. This sample comprises over 200,000 clones, about three fifths of them detected only once. 0.4% to 0.55% of the sample lies in the top ten.

The time point label, as the study defines it: baseline before oral tofacitinib. From alopecia areata patients, peripheral blood was collected along with lesional scalp punch biopsies. PBMCs were separated by density centrifugation and stained for CD3, CD4 and CD8, after which CD4+ and CD8+ T cells were sorted on a FACSAria. Overall study outcomes, separate from this receptor: Scalp TCR repertoire analysis is complicated because resident alphabeta T cells in normal human skin are also sequenced, whereas mouse skin is dominated by gammadelta T cells. TCR sequences shared between patients were less clear than in mice, possibly partly because of HLA diversity in the patient population. Lesional scalp, especially in alopecia totalis/universalis, showed higher clonality and more expanded CD8+ clones than normal scalp, suggesting antigenic drive.

The sample holds a few counts of this clone. What this receptor recognizes is not known. Within one base of it there is no much larger clone, and no base qualities were kept. Between the V and J ends, shortened by 3 bases and 6 bases respectively, the junction contains 9 bases. CDR1 is given as KGHSH and CDR2 as LQKENI, both from the germline V gene. The CDR3 numbers 13 residues from cysteine through phenylalanine. The sequence is cut down to CDR3 DNA, 39 bases in frame from base 1. The V and J genes are TRBV18 and TRBJ1-5; the D gene is perhaps TRBD1, from 5 matching bases. The sequences come from CD4+ T cells sorted from blood, collected at week 0. The clonotype originates from a human donor with alopecia areata. The DNA is TGTGCCAGCTCACCGGACATCTCTCAGCCCCAGCATTTT. This is translated as CASSPDISQPQHF.